This entry concerns a single T cell receptor (beta chain). The antigen remains unidentified. The authors reverse transcribed all of the isolated RNA, so sequencing captured expressed TCRB transcripts. TCRdb's copy holds only in-frame clones and misses some; the assay was immunoSEQ multiplex PCR. The repertoire holds 250,000 to 300,000 clones, with roughly an eighth as singletons. Per germline, CDR1 GTSNPN and CDR2 SVGIG (reference sequence). Trimming left V 3 bases short and J 0 bases short, with 9 bases between. The CDR3 is made up of 14 amino acids. This record belongs to a study of beta chain features in type 1 diabetes. Study results and caveats: The question of HLA type influencing TCRB rearrangement was one that remained unresolved here. All four CD4+ subsets from Type 1 diabetes patients carried moderately but significantly shorter TCRB CDR3s. The study found that naive, central memory and Treg TCRB repertoires appeared more similar in patients than in healthy donors.

The rearrangement uses TRBV30 and TRBJ1-3; D call uncertain. Sequencing used naive CD4+ T cells from blood. The sequence derives from a man younger than 40 with type 1 diabetes. CDR3 sequence (DNA): TGTGCCTGGAGCACATTAACCTCTGGAAACACCATATATTTT. Translated: CAWSTLTSGNTIYF. Based on the CDR3 plus reference TRBV30 and TRBJ1-3, the full variable domain is SQTIHQWPATLVQPVGSPLSLECTVEGTSNPNLYWYRQAAGRGLQLLFYSVGIGQISSEVPQNLSASRPQDRQFILSSKKLLLSDSGFYLCAWSTLTSGNTIYFGEGSWLTVV.